The next 29 T cell receptor beta chains were all read from a single sample in a study of blood T cell repertoires in COVID-19. This table comes from immunoSEQ multiplex PCR, and its TCRdb copy is limited to in-frame clones, with some not included. The top ten clones hold around 3.4% of a sample with about 220,000 clones, 70% to 85% of them seen once. Sequencing input: PBMCs or T cells enriched from blood (not recorded which). The origin of the receptors is a woman in her sixties or seventies who had recovered from COVID-19.

The chain carries TRBV5-4 and TRBJ2-5, with 12 bases identical to TRBD2. With 4 bases clipped from V and 5 bases from J, the junction kept 12 bases outside the gene matches. CDR1 is SGHNT and CDR2 is YYREEE in the germline V gene (reference sequence). The CDR3 spans 17 residues. CDR3 amino acids: CASSTGASGREWETQYF. The CDR3 DNA follows: TGTGCCAGCAGCACGGGGGCTAGCGGGAGGGAGTGGGAGACCCAGTACTTC. Complete variable domain (other parts from reference TRBV5-4 and TRBJ2-5): ETGVTQSPTHLIKTRGQQVTLRCSSQSGHNTVSWYQQALGQGPQFIFQYYREEENGRGNFPPRFSGLQFPNYSSELNVNALELDDSALYLCASSTGASGREWETQYFGPGTRLLVL.

The rearrangement links TRBV7-9 to TRBJ1-5; D is possibly TRBD1 (5 bases). Germline V gene lookup returns CDR1 SEHNR and CDR2 FQNEAQ (reference sequence). This CDR3 has 13 residues. V was shortened by 1 base and J by 7 bases, with 8 bases between the two germline ends. Here the CDR3 reads CASSLEGKQPQHF. The DNA for the CDR3 is TGTGCCAGCAGCTTAGAGGGGAAACAGCCCCAGCATTTT.

The CDR3 protein is CASATGAGYTF. CDR3 nucleotide sequence: TGTGCCAGCGCGACAGGGGCGGGCTACACCTTC. The V and J genes are TRBV6-5 and TRBJ1-2, with TRBD1 matching over 8 bases. The CDR3 consists of 11 residues. Looked up from germline, CDR1 is MNHEY and CDR2 is SVGAGI. V lost 8 bases and J lost 8; bases outside the gene matches: 4.

CDR3 sequence: CASSQDASGRQQFF. CDR3 coding DNA: TGTGCCAGCAGCCAAGATGCAAGCGGGAGACAGCAGTTCTTC. The chain employs TRBV3-1 (or the pseudogene TRBV3-2) and TRBJ2-1; TRBD2 matches at 8 bases. Germline V lookup: CDR1 LGHDT, CDR2 YNNKEL (reference sequence). The CDR3 has 14 residues. Germline trimming cut 0 bases from V and 11 bases from J; bases unmatched to any gene: 6.

This chain links TRBV7-2 with TRBJ1-6, with D tentatively TRBD1 (6 bases). Looked up from germline, CDR1 is SGHTA and CDR2 is FQGNSA. Trimming pared 5 bases from V and 7 bases from J, leaving 15 bases between. The CDR3 totals 15 residues. The CDR3, as DNA: TGTGCCAGCAGCCACAACAGGGCGAGAAATTCACCCCTCCACTTT. Protein product: CASSHNRARNSPLHF.

This chain links TRBV12-3 or TRBV12-4 with TRBJ1-1, with no clear D. There are 12 residues in the CDR3. Trimming removed 2 bases at V and 7 bases at J, with 8 bases between. The CDR3 nucleotides are TGTGCCAGCAGTTTACAGGCAAATGAAGCTTTCTTT. Its translation: CASSLQANEAFF.

The V and J genes are TRBV4-2 and TRBJ2-3; 7 nucleotides match TRBD1. The CDR3 has 14 amino acids. Per germline, CDR1 LGHNA and CDR2 YNFKEQ. V lost 7 bases, J lost 2 bases, and 6 bases stayed unmatched. CDR3 sequence (DNA): TGTGCCAGCACCCCGGACAGGTTCACAGATACGCAGTATTTT. It encodes CASTPDRFTDTQYF.

This clone appeared once. The rearrangement links TRBV15 to TRBJ2-5; 13 nucleotides agree with TRBD2. J gave up 7 bases and V 0 bases, and 5 bases lay outside the gene matches. The CDR3 totals 16 residues. Germline values: CDR1 LNHNV, CDR2 YYDKDF (reference sequence). CDR3 loop: CATSRELAGGPGTQYF. CDR3 bases: TGTGCCACCAGCAGAGAACTAGCGGGGGGGCCTGGGACCCAGTACTTC.

The table lists this clone with many counts. This chain joins TRBV15 and TRBJ1-4, with D uncertain. The CDR3 totals 15 residues. The germline V gene has CDR1 LNHNV and CDR2 YYDKDF (reference sequence). Trimming pared 0 bases from V and 4 bases from J, leaving 9 bases between. CDR3 region: CATSRDRRNNEKLFF. As DNA, the CDR3 is TGTGCCACCAGCAGAGATAGGCGGAATAATGAAAAACTGTTTTTT. Full variable domain (remainder filled in from reference TRBV15 and TRBJ1-4): DAMVIQNPRYQVTQFGKPVTLSCSQTLNHNVMYWYQQKSSQAPKLLFHYYDKDFNNEADTPDNFQSRRPNTSFCFLDIRSPGLGDTAMYLCATSRDRRNNEKLFFGSGTQLSVL.

This chain links TRBV9 with TRBJ2-5, with 7 bases identical to TRBD2. The J segment lost 3 bases and the V segment lost 4 bases, leaving 9 bases of the junction unmatched. CDR3 length: 15 amino acids. The germline CDR1 and CDR2 sequences are SGDLS and YYNGEE. The CDR3 DNA reads TGTGCCAGCAGCCCGCGGGAGCTAGCGGAAGAGACCCAGTACTTC. Its protein is CASSPRELAEETQYF.

The V gene is TRBV1, the J gene TRBJ2-2; TRBD2, the D gene given by the table, was not confirmed from the DNA. TRBV1 is reported as a pseudogene. The CDR3 is 14 residues long. CDR3: CTSSPMGGTGELFF. CDR3 sequence (DNA): TGCACCAGCAGTCCGATGGGGGGCACCGGGGAGCTGTTTTTT.

The chain is built from TRBV29-1 and TRBJ2-3; no clear D gene. Germline lookup yields CDR1 SQVTM and CDR2 ANQGSEA. V was shortened by 7 bases and J by 0 bases, with 11 bases between the two germline ends. The CDR3 loop spans 13 amino acids. The CDR3 bases are TGCAGCGGAATCCAGGCTAGCACAGATACGCAGTATTTT. This sequence encodes CSGIQASTDTQYF.

The V gene is TRBV6-5, the J gene TRBJ2-7; tentative D call: TRBD2 (5 bases). The CDR3 is 15 residues long. Trimming left V 7 bases short and J 4 bases short, with 20 bases between. Germline V gives CDR1 MNHEY, CDR2 SVGAGI. The CDR3 nucleotides are TGTGCCAGCATGAAGTTTTACTCAGCGGCGTACGAGCAGTACTTC. Translated: CASMKFYSAAYEQYF.

The rearrangement uses TRBV27 and TRBJ1-5; D might be TRBD1 (6 bases). With 5 bases removed from V and 5 bases from J, the gap between germline ends came to 19 bases. This CDR3 has 16 amino acids. Germline V gene data show CDR1 as MNHEY and CDR2 as SMNVEV (reference sequence). As DNA, the CDR3 is TGTGCCAGCAGTCCCAACCCAAGGGGGAGATATCAGCCCCAGCATTTT. This encodes CASSPNPRGRYQPQHF.

The V gene is TRBV6-5, the J gene TRBJ2-7, with 7 bases fitting TRBD1. Per germline, CDR1 MNHEY and CDR2 SVGAGI. This CDR3 has 12 residues. Trimming cost V 10 bases and J 0 bases; bases outside gene matches: 3. The CDR3 region is CATWTGSYEQYF. CDR3 sequence (DNA): TGTGCCACTTGGACAGGCTCCTACGAGCAGTACTTC.

The J gene is TRBJ2-1, the V gene TRBV3-1 (or the pseudogene TRBV3-2), with a possible D match to TRBD2 (5 bases). Per germline, CDR1 LGHDT and CDR2 YNNKEL (reference sequence). This CDR3 is 11 amino acids long. V dropped 5 bases and J dropped 10 bases, with 9 bases sitting between them. The CDR3 DNA reads as TGTGCCAGCAGCTCCTTAGCGGAGCAGTTCTTC. Protein sequence: CASSSLAEQFF.

This chain's CDR3 is CASSYSLTTSGGPLTQYF. In nucleotides, the CDR3 is TGTGCCAGCAGTTACTCCCTCACGACTAGCGGGGGGCCTTTAACGCAGTATTTT. The chain links TRBV6-2 or TRBV6-3 to TRBJ2-3, with 13 bases lining up with TRBD2. The ends lost 0 bases at V and 9 bases at J; junction bases unmatched: 12. CDR3 length equals 18 residues. Germline V gene lookup returns CDR1 MNHEY and CDR2 SVGEGT.

This clone was observed a handful of times. The chain is built from TRBV27 and TRBJ1-4; no reliable D call. Germline-derived CDR1 and CDR2 are MNHEY and SMNVEV (reference sequence). The length of the CDR3 is 13 residues. V lost 6 bases and J lost 8, with 13 bases in between. CDR3 coding DNA: TGTGCCAGCAGACCCACTCGAGGGGAAAAACTGTTTTTT. As protein: CASRPTRGEKLFF.

The rearrangement uses TRBV7-9 and TRBJ2-7, with TRBD2 identical over 9 bases. CDR1 and CDR2 from the germline V gene are SEHNR and FQNEAQ (reference sequence). The CDR3 covers 16 residues. The junction had 9 bases not matched to a gene; V was cut back by 1 base and J by 5 bases. The CDR3 nucleotides read TGTGCCAGCAGCTTAGGACTAGGGCTAGCGGGAAACGAGCAGTACTTC. Its translation is CASSLGLGLAGNEQYF.

A note on this clone: The same CDR3 is also encoded by other DNA sequences in this sample. The genes are TRBV2 and TRBJ1-1; 8 nucleotides agree with TRBD1. V trimming: 4 bases; J trimming: 2 bases; junction bases outside the gene matches: 3. Germline CDR1 SNHLY, CDR2 FYNNEI. The CDR3 runs to 14 residues. This chain's CDR3 is CASSGQGANTEAFF. The CDR3 region has the DNA TGTGCCAGCAGTGGGCAGGGGGCTAACACTGAAGCTTTCTTT.

The gene calls are TRBV29-1 and TRBJ1-1, with 7 bases matching TRBD1. The CDR3 covers 13 residues. V was clipped by 5 bases and J by 4 bases; unmatched bases: 7. Germline V gene sequence: CDR1 SQVTM, CDR2 ANQGSEA. CDR3 in amino acids: CSVFRGSGTEAFF. The CDR3, as DNA: TGCAGCGTTTTCAGGGGGTCGGGCACTGAAGCTTTCTTT.

J is TRBJ1-6 and V is TRBV7-3; 7 nucleotides align to TRBD1. V lost 1 base and J lost 0; bases outside the gene matches: 0. Looked up from germline, CDR1 is SGHTA and CDR2 is FQGTGA. This CDR3 is built from 16 residues. The CDR3 sequence: CASSLRDSSYNSPLHF. The CDR3 DNA reads as TGTGCCAGCAGCTTAAGGGACAGCTCCTATAATTCACCCCTCCACTTT. Drawing the rest from reference TRBV7-3 and TRBJ1-6, the complete variable domain is GAGVSQTPSNKVTEKGKYVELRCDPISGHTALYWYRQSLGQGPEFLIYFQGTGAADDSGLPNDRFFAVRPEGSVSTLKIQRTERGDSAVYLCASSLRDSSYNSPLHFGNGTRLTVT.

The gene calls are TRBV4-2 and TRBJ1-1, with a tentative D call TRBD1 (5 bases). Between the trimmed V and J ends, which lost 0 bases and 7 bases, there was a span of 18 bases. This CDR3 has 16 amino acids. Germline CDR1 is LGHNA and CDR2 is YNFKEQ. The CDR3 loop reads CASSQEGGGGFGEAFF. CDR3 nucleotides: TGTGCCAGCAGCCAAGAGGGGGGAGGAGGTTTCGGTGAAGCTTTCTTT.

Remarks on this clone: The sample contains more than one DNA sequence encoding this CDR3. The chain recombines TRBV18 with TRBJ2-7, with TRBD1 identical over 10 bases. The V gene end was trimmed by 6 bases and the J gene end by 1 base; junction bases not matched to a gene: 6. This CDR3 spans 15 amino acids. CDR1 and CDR2 from the germline V gene are KGHSH and LQKENI. The CDR3 DNA sequence: TGTGCCAGCTCGTCTCCGGGACAGGGGTCCTACGAGCAGTACTTC. It yields the protein CASSSPGQGSYEQYF.

The V gene is TRBV29-1, the J gene TRBJ1-1, with TRBD1 matching 7 bases. The CDR3 is 13 residues long. CDR1 is SQVTM, CDR2 ANQGSEA, per germline. V trimming: 5 bases; J trimming: 1 base; junction bases outside the gene matches: 4. The CDR3 sequence is CSVTGTENTEAFF. In DNA form, the CDR3 reads TGCAGCGTTACCGGGACAGAGAACACTGAAGCTTTCTTT.

J is TRBJ1-2 and V is TRBV2; D not resolved. Germline CDR1 is SNHLY and CDR2 is FYNNEI. The germline V and J ends were trimmed by 0 bases and 0 bases, with 8 bases remaining between them. The CDR3 runs 15 residues. In nucleotides, the CDR3 is TGTGCCAGCAGTGAAGCAAACAGTCCTAACTATGGCTACACCTTC. Translated: CASSEANSPNYGYTF.

The chain uses TRBV5-1 and TRBJ1-1; D unresolved. Germline lookup yields CDR1 SGHRS and CDR2 YFSETQ. Trimming removed 3 bases at V and 2 bases at J, with 8 bases between. This CDR3 has 13 residues. The CDR3 bases are TGCGCCAGCAGCTCAGGTGTCAACACTGAAGCTTTCTTT. It encodes CASSSGVNTEAFF.

This clone has just a few counts. V is TRBV7-2 and J is TRBJ2-3; the D gene is possibly TRBD1 (5 bases). The CDR3 has 16 amino acids. V lost 4 bases and J lost 1, with 15 bases in between. Germline V gene sequence: CDR1 SGHTA, CDR2 FQGNSA. CDR3 in amino acids: CASSYTRPGRTDTQYF. The DNA of the CDR3 is TGTGCCAGCAGCTACACTCGACCAGGGCGCACAGATACGCAGTATTTT.

The rearrangement joins TRBV27 to TRBJ2-7; maybe TRBD1 (6 bases). V was clipped by 6 bases and J by 4 bases, with 19 bases between them. The CDR3 extends over 15 amino acids. Germline V CDR1 and CDR2: MNHEY, SMNVEV (reference sequence). CDR3 coding DNA: TGTGCCAGCAGCACTTGGATGGGGGCTGGATACGAGCAGTACTTC. It is translated as CASSTWMGAGYEQYF.